These T cell receptor beta chains were read from a single sample in a study of T cells in Graves' hyperthyroidism and ophthalmopathy. From the multiplex PCR reads, TCRdb called clonotypes with MiXCR, one entry per CDR3 protein. The repertoire has 370,000 or so distinct CDR3 sequences, approximately 15% of them found once; the top ten carry 25% to 30%. The material sequenced was blood. The receptors were gathered from a woman between 18 and 30 years old with Graves' hyperthyroidism that later progressed to Graves' ophthalmopathy. CDR3s include the opening cysteine and the closing phenylalanine or tryptophan. Fields, in order: V gene, CDR3 protein.

V gene: TRBV6-1; CDR3 protein: CASSYRTGRTGELFF
V gene: TRBV28; CDR3 protein: CASSLPGQVIVYGYTF
V gene: TRBV12-3/TRBV12-4; CDR3 protein: CASSLGGPGNQPQHF
V gene: TRBV28; CDR3 protein: CASNLQGTYEQYF
V gene: TRBV20-1; CDR3 protein: CSAKHPGHLPTDTQYF
V gene: TRBV12-3/TRBV12-4; CDR3 protein: CASNPSASTDTQYF
V gene: TRBV28; CDR3 protein: CASSLQGAGNTIYF
V gene: TRBV11-2; CDR3 protein: CASSLEGGNQPQHF
V gene: TRBV6-1; CDR3 protein: CASRMGRLGKNIQYF
V gene: TRBV5-5; CDR3 protein: CASSLAGTGDYGYTF
V gene: TRBV27; CDR3 protein: CASSLYPLTGELFF
V gene: TRBV5-8; CDR3 protein: CASSLYRGRDEQFF
V gene: TRBV13; CDR3 protein: CASSSRGGGSLDTQYF
V gene: TRBV30; CDR3 protein: CAWAMGGRVRGEQYF
V gene: TRBV10-3; CDR3 protein: CAISAGQSTAFF
V gene: TRBV27; CDR3 protein: CASSSTSGRMRGEQFF
V gene: TRBV28; CDR3 protein: CASILAGGTGELFF
V gene: TRBV12-3/TRBV12-4; CDR3 protein: CASSPLGGANVLTF
V gene: TRBV29-1; CDR3 protein: CSVAPVRDGELFF
V gene: TRBV2; CDR3 protein: CASTLYRPRDGDTQYF
V gene: TRBV11-2; CDR3 protein: CASSSRTRAGTYNEQFF
V gene: TRBV4-3; CDR3 protein: CASSLGQGNEFYGYTF
V gene: TRBV20-1; CDR3 protein: CSFLSGIGSNQPQHF
V gene: TRBV12-3/TRBV12-4; CDR3 protein: CASRRGGEQYF
V gene: TRBV7-8; CDR3 protein: CASSHEGTDTQYF
V gene: TRBV19; CDR3 protein: CASTPRTSGIYTGELFF
V gene: TRBV10-2; CDR3 protein: CASSLGGLTEQFF
V gene: TRBV6-2/TRBV6-3; CDR3 protein: CASSSQLAGADGGDNEQFF
V gene: TRBV9; CDR3 protein: CASSVVASGYNEQFF
V gene: TRBV18; CDR3 protein: CASSPSPRSNTEAFF
V gene: TRBV30; CDR3 protein: CAWSRVGNQPQHF
V gene: TRBV3-1; CDR3 protein: CASSQVKREGPDTQYF
V gene: TRBV4-2; CDR3 protein: CASSQVSAGSNQPQHF
V gene: TRBV27; CDR3 protein: CASSFRGSNQPQHF
V gene: TRBV20-1; CDR3 protein: CSAKGGRSYEQYF
V gene: TRBV6-1; CDR3 protein: CASGKEVRETQYF